This is a list of T cell receptor beta chains from one sample in a study of regulatory T cells in long-lasting Graves disease. TCRdb re-analysed the multiplex PCR reads in MiXCR, keeping a single row per CDR3 protein. The table lists 400,000 to 600,000 distinct CDR3 sequences, 20% to 25% of them singletons, with more than 6% in the top ten. Sequenced here: peripheral blood mononuclear cells (PBMCs), sampled when the disease was refractory, from a patient treated with antithyroid drugs. The receptors shown here come from a female donor with Graves disease. The CDR3 runs from the conserved cysteine through the conserved F or W. A D gene is named only where the DNA matches it firmly. Clone size is not always given. Where it is, it says once, few, many or a class for expanded clones.

j_gene: TRBJ2-2
abundance: many
d_gene: TRBD2
v_gene: TRBV20-1
CDR3aa: CSARYGGGARGELFF
CDR3nt: TGCAGTGCTAGATACGGCGGGGGGGCCAGAGGGGAGCTGTTTTTT

j_gene: TRBJ2-1
abundance: .
d_gene: .
v_gene: TRBV28
CDR3aa: CASSFLTELSSYNEQFF
CDR3nt: TGTGCCAGCAGTTTTTTAACGGAGCTGAGCTCCTACAATGAGCAGTTCTTC

j_gene: TRBJ1-5
abundance: .
d_gene: TRBD1
v_gene: TRBV7-2
CDR3aa: CASRRGQGSNQPQHF
CDR3nt: TGTGCCAGCAGACGGGGACAGGGAAGCAATCAGCCCCAGCATTTT

j_gene: TRBJ2-3
abundance: .
d_gene: .
v_gene: TRBV12-3/TRBV12-4
CDR3aa: CASSFGDSNTDTQYF
CDR3nt: TGTGCCAGCAGTTTTGGGGACTCAAACACAGATACGCAGTATTTT

j_gene: TRBJ2-5
abundance: many
d_gene: TRBD2
v_gene: TRBV20-1
CDR3aa: CSARGQASGQETQYF
CDR3nt: TGCAGTGCTAGAGGTCAGGCTAGCGGTCAAGAGACCCAGTACTTC

j_gene: TRBJ1-5
abundance: few
d_gene: .
v_gene: TRBV6-2/TRBV6-3
CDR3aa: CASMETPNQPQHF
CDR3nt: TGTGCCAGCATGGAGACACCAAATCAGCCCCAGCATTTT

j_gene: TRBJ2-5
abundance: many
d_gene: TRBD1
v_gene: TRBV28
CDR3aa: CASNPTTGGAFETQYF
CDR3nt: TGTGCCAGCAACCCCACCACAGGGGGCGCGTTTGAGACCCAGTACTTC

j_gene: TRBJ2-2
abundance: few
d_gene: TRBD2
v_gene: TRBV11-2
CDR3aa: CASSLRSGEGSPTGELFF
CDR3nt: TGTGCCAGCAGCTTAAGAAGTGGGGAGGGGTCGCCCACCGGGGAGCTGTTTTTT

j_gene: TRBJ2-7
abundance: .
d_gene: .
v_gene: TRBV7-2
CDR3aa: CASTGPGIYEQYF
CDR3nt: TGTGCTAGCACGGGGCCCGGAATCTACGAGCAGTACTTC

j_gene: TRBJ2-1
abundance: .
d_gene: TRBD2
v_gene: TRBV6-5
CDR3aa: CASSYSGLAGRNEQFF
CDR3nt: TGTGCCAGCAGTTACTCGGGACTAGCGGGGCGCAATGAGCAGTTCTTC

j_gene: TRBJ1-4
abundance: .
d_gene: .
v_gene: TRBV7-9
CDR3aa: CASSLVGGLNEKLFF
CDR3nt: TGTGCCAGCAGCTTAGTGGGGGGACTTAATGAAAAACTGTTTTTT

j_gene: TRBJ1-1
abundance: .
d_gene: .
v_gene: TRBV7-9
CDR3aa: CASSASGVKPEAFF
CDR3nt: TGTGCCAGCAGCGCATCAGGGGTTAAGCCTGAAGCTTTCTTT

j_gene: TRBJ2-3
abundance: once
d_gene: TRBD2
v_gene: TRBV12-3/TRBV12-4
CDR3aa: CASAREVTDTQYF
CDR3nt: TGTGCCAGCGCGCGGGAGGTCACAGATACGCAGTATTTT

j_gene: TRBJ1-3
abundance: few
d_gene: .
v_gene: TRBV20-1
CDR3aa: CSARDVVGGNTIYF
CDR3nt: TGCAGTGCTAGAGACGTCGTAGGGGGAAACACCATATATTTT

j_gene: TRBJ2-7
abundance: .
d_gene: .
v_gene: TRBV7-3
CDR3aa: CASSPPLHSYEQYF
CDR3nt: TGTGCCAGCAGCCCCCCCCTTCACTCCTACGAGCAGTACTTC

j_gene: TRBJ1-1
abundance: few
d_gene: .
v_gene: TRBV13
CDR3aa: CASSPRAESTEAFF
CDR3nt: TGTGCCAGCAGCCCGCGGGCGGAATCCACTGAAGCTTTCTTT

j_gene: TRBJ2-7
abundance: .
d_gene: TRBD1
v_gene: TRBV4-1
CDR3aa: CASSPGQEDYPEQYF
CDR3nt: TGCGCCAGCAGCCCGGGACAGGAGGACTACCCAGAGCAGTACTTC

j_gene: TRBJ2-7
abundance: few
d_gene: .
v_gene: TRBV18
CDR3aa: CASSSDRWYEQYF
CDR3nt: TGTGCCAGCTCGTCGGATCGATGGTACGAGCAGTACTTC

j_gene: TRBJ1-5
abundance: .
d_gene: .
v_gene: TRBV4-1
CDR3aa: CASSPAWGVQPQHF
CDR3nt: TGCGCCAGCAGCCCCGCGTGGGGGGTTCAGCCCCAGCATTTT

j_gene: TRBJ2-2
abundance: few
d_gene: .
v_gene: TRBV19
CDR3aa: CASSKQTASLGTGELFF
CDR3nt: TGTGCCAGTAGTAAACAGACAGCCAGCCTAGGGACCGGGGAGCTGTTTTTT

j_gene: TRBJ1-5
abundance: many
d_gene: .
v_gene: TRBV2
CDR3aa: CASTDRPYSNQPQHF
CDR3nt: TGTGCCAGCACTGACAGGCCATATAGCAATCAGCCCCAGCATTTT

j_gene: TRBJ1-6
abundance: .
d_gene: .
v_gene: TRBV5-1
CDR3aa: CASSAQEYNSPLHF
CDR3nt: TGCGCCAGCAGCGCTCAGGAATATAATTCACCCCTCCACTTT

j_gene: TRBJ1-4
abundance: .
d_gene: TRBD1
v_gene: TRBV5-5
CDR3aa: CASSWGDSAFATNEKLFF
CDR3nt: TGTGCCAGCAGCTGGGGGGACAGCGCTTTCGCAACTAATGAAAAACTGTTTTTT

j_gene: TRBJ2-7
abundance: few
d_gene: .
v_gene: TRBV3-1
CDR3aa: CASSQFSGAEGGEQYF
CDR3nt: TGTGCCAGCAGCCAATTTTCGGGAGCAGAGGGTGGCGAGCAGTACTTC

j_gene: TRBJ2-2
abundance: .
d_gene: TRBD2
v_gene: TRBV5-1
CDR3aa: CASSFSGSGTGELFF
CDR3nt: TGCGCCAGCAGCTTTAGCGGGAGTGGGACCGGGGAGCTGTTTTTT

j_gene: TRBJ1-1
abundance: .
d_gene: .
v_gene: TRBV20-1
CDR3aa: CSARDPSRGLNTEAFF
CDR3nt: TGCAGTGCTAGAGATCCAAGTAGGGGATTGAACACTGAAGCTTTCTTT

j_gene: TRBJ1-1
abundance: many
d_gene: .
v_gene: TRBV3-1
CDR3aa: CASSQGGGGTEAFF
CDR3nt: TGTGCCAGCAGCCAGGGGGGCGGCGGAACTGAAGCTTTCTTT

j_gene: TRBJ1-1
abundance: few
d_gene: .
v_gene: TRBV5-1
CDR3aa: CASSLEDGRADGEAFF
CDR3nt: TGCGCCAGCAGCTTGGAGGACGGCAGGGCTGACGGTGAAGCTTTCTTT

j_gene: TRBJ1-5
abundance: .
d_gene: TRBD1
v_gene: TRBV6-1
CDR3aa: CASGTGTNQPQHF
CDR3nt: TGTGCCAGCGGGACAGGGACCAATCAGCCCCAGCATTTT

j_gene: TRBJ1-3
abundance: few
d_gene: TRBD1
v_gene: TRBV13
CDR3aa: CASRLTGGGNTIYF
CDR3nt: TGTGCCAGCAGACTTACAGGGGGAGGAAACACCATATATTTT

j_gene: TRBJ1-1
abundance: few
d_gene: .
v_gene: TRBV6-1
CDR3aa: CASPLGGAHTEAFF
CDR3nt: TGTGCCAGCCCACTAGGCGGGGCCCACACTGAAGCTTTCTTT

j_gene: TRBJ2-5
abundance: .
d_gene: TRBD2
v_gene: TRBV13
CDR3aa: CASSPGAGVGETQYF
CDR3nt: TGTGCCAGCAGCCCTGGGGCGGGAGTAGGAGAGACCCAGTACTTC

j_gene: TRBJ1-2
abundance: few
d_gene: .
v_gene: TRBV25-1
CDR3aa: CASSESLKVDPGVDGYTF
CDR3nt: TGTGCCAGCAGTGAATCCCTTAAGGTGGACCCGGGAGTCGATGGCTACACCTTC

j_gene: TRBJ2-5
abundance: .
d_gene: TRBD2
v_gene: TRBV29-1
CDR3aa: CSVANSGTETQYF
CDR3nt: TGCAGCGTTGCGAATAGCGGGACTGAGACCCAGTACTTC

j_gene: TRBJ2-7
abundance: many
d_gene: TRBD1
v_gene: TRBV12-3/TRBV12-4
CDR3aa: CASTLGQGNYEQYF
CDR3nt: TGTGCCAGCACTCTTGGACAGGGTAACTACGAGCAGTACTTC

j_gene: TRBJ1-1
abundance: few
d_gene: .
v_gene: TRBV15
CDR3aa: CATSRELGVSTEAFF
CDR3nt: TGTGCCACCAGCAGAGAGTTAGGGGTCTCGACTGAAGCTTTCTTT

j_gene: TRBJ1-1
abundance: .
d_gene: .
v_gene: TRBV7-3
CDR3aa: CASSSSHRDTEAFF
CDR3nt: TGTGCCAGCAGCTCATCCCACAGGGACACTGAAGCTTTCTTT

j_gene: TRBJ2-5
abundance: many
d_gene: .
v_gene: TRBV24-1
CDR3aa: CATSDAEGRETQYF
CDR3nt: TGTGCCACCAGTGACGCGGAGGGCCGGGAGACCCAGTACTTC

j_gene: TRBJ2-7
abundance: many
d_gene: .
v_gene: TRBV12-5
CDR3aa: CASGFGSSYEQYF
CDR3nt: TGTGCTAGTGGTTTCGGCAGCTCCTACGAGCAGTACTTC